This T cell receptor beta chain appears in the sequencing data of a study of OX40 agonist ivuxolimab in advanced cancers. Study-level findings and limits: Clones of CD4+ and CD8+ blood T cells grew by week 6 at doses of 0.1 to 3.0 mg/kg.

Clones were read by immunoSEQ multiplex PCR, and TCRdb kept only the in-frame ones, dropping some. The sample lists 31,000 or so clones, under 95% occurring once. This CDR3 contains 16 residues. V was shortened by 0 bases and J by 1 base, with 11 bases between the two germline ends. CDR1 and CDR2 (germline): ENHRY, SYGVKD. For this clone: Its specificity is not known.

The sequenced sample was CD4+ or CD8+ T cells sorted from blood, obtained in a trial of the OX40 agonist ivuxolimab. The chain joins TRBV10-3 to TRBJ2-3; D call uncertain. The TCR was taken from an adult with an advanced solid tumor such as melanoma, head and neck, liver or kidney cancer. As DNA, the CDR3 is TGTGCCATCAGTGAGTCGCTGACGCTTGGCACAGATACGCAGTATTTT. It codes for CAISESLTLGTDTQYF.